A single sample gave rise to the 20 T cell receptor beta chains below, sequenced in a study of blood T cell repertoires in COVID-19. TCRdb's table, derived via immunoSEQ multiplex PCR, lists solely in-frame clones and lacks some. The sample lists fewer than 350,000 clones; 75% to 95% were seen once. The sequencing sample was made of PBMCs or T cells enriched from blood (not recorded which). Every receptor here comes from a man in his forties or fifties who had been exposed to COVID-19.

This sequence joins TRBV28 and TRBJ2-5; a weak D match, TRBD2 (7 bases). V was pared by 8 bases and J by 6 bases, with 16 bases between. Germline V CDR1 and CDR2: MDHEN, SYDVKM. CDR3 length: 13 amino acids. The CDR3 protein is CASGRGMEKTQYF. CDR3 DNA: TGTGCCAGCGGGAGGGGGATGGAGAAGACCCAGTACTTC.

This sequence joins TRBV4-2 and TRBJ2-3, with 11 bases identical to TRBD2. The CDR3 consists of 18 residues. The J segment lost 2 bases and the V segment lost 4 bases, leaving 11 bases of the junction unmatched. Germline assignment: CDR1 LGHNA and CDR2 YNFKEQ. CDR3 nucleotides: TGTGCCAGCAGCCCCGCCATCCTAGCGGGGGGATTCACAGATACGCAGTATTTT. Residues: CASSPAILAGGFTDTQYF.

The CDR3 reads CASSQDRTSGNTGELFF. Here the CDR3 DNA reads TGCGCCAGCAGCCAAGATCGGACTAGCGGGAACACCGGGGAGCTGTTTTTT. The chain combines TRBV4-1 with TRBJ2-2, with TRBD2 matching 10 bases. Germline values: CDR1 MGHRA, CDR2 YSYEKL. V was clipped by 0 bases and J by 1 base; unmatched bases: 2. This CDR3 is built from 17 residues.

The rearrangement links TRBV7-9 to TRBJ1-3; TRBD1 aligns across 8 bases. Germline CDR1 is SEHNR and CDR2 is FQNEAQ (reference sequence). V lost 7 bases and J lost 4; bases outside the gene matches: 3. The CDR3 runs to 13 residues. In DNA form, the CDR3 reads TGTGCCAGCATCCAGGGGGCAGGAAACACCATATATTTT. Protein sequence: CASIQGAGNTIYF.

This chain links TRBV4-1 with TRBJ2-1, with a tentative D call TRBD2 (6 bases). CDR1 is MGHRA and CDR2 is YSYEKL in the germline V gene. The length of the CDR3 is 15 residues. With 2 bases removed from V and 7 bases from J, the gap between germline ends came to 15 bases. The CDR3 spells CASSQLSRGGNEQFF. The CDR3 DNA reads TGCGCCAGCAGCCAACTATCGCGGGGTGGAAATGAGCAGTTCTTC.

The chain employs TRBV9 and TRBJ1-1; D possibly corresponds to TRBD1 (5 bases). CDR3 size: 15 residues. Per the germline V gene, CDR1 is SGDLS and CDR2 is YYNGEE. V lost 4 bases, J lost 3 bases, and 16 bases lay in between. CDR3 protein: CASSPLQGSYTEAFF. CDR3 DNA sequence: TGTGCCAGCAGCCCCTTGCAGGGATCGTACACTGAAGCTTTCTTT.

The chain links TRBV6-1 to TRBJ1-4; the D gene is possibly TRBD1 (5 bases). The V gene's germline CDR1 is MNHNS and CDR2 SASEGT. V gave up 2 bases and J gave up 3 bases, with 10 bases separating them. This CDR3 has 15 residues. The CDR3 DNA follows: TGTGCCAGCAGTGAAATGCAGGGCCCTAATGAAAAACTGTTTTTT. It is translated as CASSEMQGPNEKLFF.

This clone was observed a single time. The chain joins TRBV27 to TRBJ2-7, with D possibly matching TRBD2 (5 bases). Per the germline V gene, CDR1 is MNHEY and CDR2 is SMNVEV (reference sequence). V lost 2 bases and J 0 bases, leaving 8 bases between the germline ends. The CDR3 has 14 residues. The DNA for the CDR3 is TGTGCCAGCAGTTTAATTGGGAGCTCCTACGAGCAGTACTTC. Its protein is CASSLIGSSYEQYF.

V usage is TRBV19 and J usage is TRBJ1-5; D is unresolved. The length of the CDR3 is 18 residues. Trimming shortened V by 3 bases and J by 0 bases, and 18 bases separated the two germline ends. The germline CDR1 and CDR2 sequences are LNHDA and SQIVND (reference sequence). The DNA for the CDR3 is TGTGCCAGTAGTATTTCGGGGAACGTGGCGTATAGCAATCAGCCCCAGCATTTT. This translates into CASSISGNVAYSNQPQHF.

The gene calls are TRBV27 and TRBJ2-2, with 9 bases fitting TRBD2. The CDR3 totals 16 residues. V was clipped by 5 bases and J by 8 bases; unmatched bases: 12. Germline V gene lookup returns CDR1 MNHEY and CDR2 SMNVEV (reference sequence). The CDR3 DNA reads as TGTGCCAGCAGTCCACCGCCGGGACTAGCATTTGGGGAGCTGTTTTTT. Its translation is CASSPPPGLAFGELFF.

The chain has TRBV4-3 and TRBJ2-3; weak D call: TRBD1 (5 bases). Trimming took off 0 bases at V and 2 bases at J, with 12 bases between the two ends. This CDR3 contains 16 residues. Germline V lookup: CDR1 LGHNA, CDR2 YSLEER. The CDR3 loop is CASSQEGRTPTDTQYF. The DNA of the CDR3 is TGCGCCAGCAGCCAAGAGGGCCGGACACCCACAGATACGCAGTATTTT.

The chain has TRBV27 and TRBJ1-1; D remains unclear. The CDR3 spans 12 residues. CDR1 MNHEY and CDR2 SMNVEV come from the germline V gene (reference sequence). V gave up 8 bases and J gave up 5 bases, with 12 bases separating them. In nucleotides, the CDR3 is TGTGCCAGCCGGACTTTAGGTACTGAAGCTTTCTTT. It is translated as CASRTLGTEAFF.

The chain links TRBV18 to TRBJ2-3, with 8 bases identical to TRBD1. The length of the CDR3 is 15 residues. Germline trimming cut 4 bases from V and 2 bases from J; bases unmatched to any gene: 5. Germline CDR1 reads KGHSH; CDR2 reads LQKENI. The CDR3 coding sequence is TGTGCCAGCTCACTACACAGGGGGGACACAGATACGCAGTATTTT. Its protein is CASSLHRGDTDTQYF.

This chain uses TRBV14 with TRBJ2-2, with D unclear. Germline-derived CDR1 and CDR2 are SGHDN and FVKESK. The CDR3 spans 15 residues. Trimming left V 6 bases short and J 1 base short, with 12 bases between. CDR3 amino acids: CASRPTIKNTGELFF. In nucleotides, the CDR3 is TGTGCCAGCAGGCCGACAATCAAGAACACCGGGGAGCTGTTTTTT.

The CDR3 here is CASLGTQNIQYF. CDR3 bases: TGTGCCTCGCTGGGCACTCAGAACATTCAGTACTTC. The chain uses TRBV30 and TRBJ2-4; the D is unclear. In germline, CDR1 is GTSNPN, CDR2 SVGIG (reference sequence). This CDR3 region has 12 residues. The V end lost 7 bases, the J end lost 7 bases, and 14 bases lay between the germline ends.

The V gene is TRBV6-5, the J gene TRBJ1-2, with D perhaps matching TRBD1 (6 bases). The germline V and J ends were trimmed by 7 bases and 0 bases, with 15 bases remaining between them. This CDR3 is 15 amino acids long. Germline V gene sequence: CDR1 MNHEY, CDR2 SVGAGI. The DNA of the CDR3 is TGTGCCAGCACACCGGGACACGAGACTAACTATGGCTACACCTTC. Translating it yields CASTPGHETNYGYTF.

The genes are TRBV3-1 (or the pseudogene TRBV3-2) and TRBJ1-2; D unresolved. V gave up 0 bases and J gave up 5 bases, with 7 bases separating them. This CDR3 is 13 amino acids long. The germline CDR1 and CDR2 sequences are LGHDT and YNNKEL (reference sequence). CDR3 DNA: TGTGCCAGCAGCCAAGAAACGGAGTATGGCTACACCTTC. Its protein is CASSQETEYGYTF.

This chain joins TRBV4-2 and TRBJ2-7, with 7 bases lining up with TRBD1. The CDR3 spans 16 residues. The J segment lost 7 bases and the V segment lost 4 bases, leaving 16 bases of the junction unmatched. Germline CDR1 and CDR2: LGHNA and YNFKEQ. The CDR3 sequence: CASSRFTGTATYEQYF. DNA of the CDR3: TGTGCCAGCAGCCGCTTTACCGGGACAGCGACTTATGAGCAGTACTTC.

The chain is built from TRBV5-1 and TRBJ2-7; 10 bases fit TRBD2. From germline, CDR1 is SGHRS and CDR2 YFSETQ. The length of the CDR3 is 16 residues. The junction had 5 bases not matched to a gene; V was cut back by 0 bases and J by 2 bases. CDR3 protein: CASSLELAGPPYEQYF. CDR3 nucleotides: TGCGCCAGCAGCTTGGAACTAGCGGGACCCCCCTACGAGCAGTACTTC.

The chain uses TRBV5-1 and TRBJ2-3, with a possible D match to TRBD2 (6 bases). From germline, CDR1 is SGHRS and CDR2 YFSETQ. CDR3 size: 16 residues. V lost 4 bases and J lost 2, with 17 bases in between. CDR3 bases: TGCGCCAGCAGCCCGACGGAGGGGTACCCCACAGATACGCAGTATTTT. This gives the protein CASSPTEGYPTDTQYF. Drawing the rest from reference TRBV5-1 and TRBJ2-3, the complete variable domain is KAGVTQTPRYLIKTRGQQVTLSCSPISGHRSVSWYQQTPGQGLQFLFEYFSETQRNKGNFPGRFSGRQFSNSRSEMNVSTLELGDSALYLCASSPTEGYPTDTQYFGPGTRLTVL.